This TCR beta chain was recorded in a study of T cells in localized non-small cell lung cancer. The germline V gene has CDR1 MGHRA and CDR2 YSYEKL. The V gene lost 0 bases and the J gene lost 4 bases, with 21 bases spanning the gap. This CDR3 spans 18 amino acids. TCRdb's copy holds only in-frame clones and misses some; the assay was immunoSEQ multiplex PCR. The table lists about 40,000 clones, around 85% of them singletons. The sequence was collected from a man aged 35-69 years with stage I lung adenocarcinoma. The source was peripheral blood, collected before any cancer treatment. This sequence joins TRBV4-1 and TRBJ2-5; D might be TRBD2 (6 bases). CDR3 DNA sequence: TGCGCCAGCAGCCAAGATCCTGCCTCCGCCTTCGGGGGAGAGACCCAGTACTTC. Translation gives CASSQDPASAFGGETQYF.